The 18 T cell receptor beta chains presented below share a single source sample, sequenced in a study of identifying expanded T cells in peripheral blood. Profiling relied on immunoSEQ multiplex PCR, and the TCRdb table lists in-frame clones only, not all of them. This table has 51,000 or so clones, approximately 80% appearing once. The sample comprised blood. These receptor sequences come from a person aged 18 to 75 in good health.

In nucleotides, the CDR3 is TGTGCCATCAGTGATTCAGCGGGCTCGTACCAAGAGACCCAGTACTTC. Translating gives CAISDSAGSYQETQYF. The V call is TRBV10-3, the J call TRBJ2-5, with D possibly TRBD2 on 6 matching bases. The V and J ends lost 3 bases and 0 bases respectively, with 14 bases between them. The CDR3 has 16 residues. In germline, CDR1 is ENHRY, CDR2 SYGVKD.

This clone was counted a single time. The V gene is TRBV7-6, the J gene TRBJ2-1; TRBD1 might be the D (8 bases). The V gene's germline CDR1 is SGHVS and CDR2 FNYEAQ. The CDR3 has 15 residues. V lost 5 bases and J lost 6, with 17 bases in between. CDR3 in amino acids: CASSPIQGGANEQFF. DNA for the CDR3: TGTGCCAGCAGCCCCATACAGGGGGGGGCCAATGAGCAGTTCTTC.

The chain is built from TRBV27 and TRBJ2-2, with D maybe TRBD1 (5 bases). The CDR3 runs 13 residues. The V gene lost 5 bases and the J gene lost 10 bases, with 14 bases spanning the gap. From germline, CDR1 is MNHEY and CDR2 SMNVEV (reference sequence). The CDR3, as DNA: TGTGCCAGCAGTCGGACAACTATGCCGGAGCTGTTTTTT. Protein sequence: CASSRTTMPELFF.

The rearrangement joins TRBV6-6 to TRBJ1-4, with D hard to call. This CDR3 spans 14 amino acids. Trimming removed 4 bases at V and 5 bases at J, with 11 bases between. Germline V gene data show CDR1 as MNHNY and CDR2 as SVGAGI (reference sequence). The CDR3 loop is CASSFLRENEKLFF. The CDR3 DNA reads as TGTGCCAGCAGTTTTCTACGGGAAAATGAAAAACTGTTTTTT.

This clone was observed a single time. The gene calls are TRBV10-2 and TRBJ2-5; D remains ambiguous. The length of the CDR3 is 13 residues. The germline V and J ends were trimmed by 2 bases and 9 bases, with 13 bases remaining between them. The germline gives CDR1 WSHSY, CDR2 SAAADI. CDR3: CASSEHGPKAQYF. In nucleotides, the CDR3 is TGCGCCAGCAGTGAGCACGGACCCAAGGCCCAGTACTTC.

The rearrangement joins TRBV29-1 to TRBJ2-2, with a tentative D call TRBD1 (6 bases). With 8 bases removed from V and 0 bases from J, the gap between germline ends came to 13 bases. There are 14 residues in the CDR3. Germline CDR1 SQVTM, CDR2 ANQGSEA. The CDR3 DNA follows: TGCAGCTGTCAGCAGGGGCCGAACACCGGGGAGCTGTTTTTT. Protein: CSCQQGPNTGELFF.

J is TRBJ1-5 and V is TRBV28; D is unresolved. Per the germline V gene, CDR1 is MDHEN and CDR2 is SYDVKM. CDR3 length: 14 residues. The V and J ends lost 7 bases and 0 bases respectively, with 10 bases between them. The CDR3: CASTGRYSNQPQHF. Written as DNA, the CDR3 is TGTGCCAGCACGGGCAGATATAGCAATCAGCCCCAGCATTTT. The whole variable domain, remainder taken from reference TRBV28 and TRBJ1-5, is DVKVTQSSRYLVKRTGEKVFLECVQDMDHENMFWYRQDPGLGLRLIYFSYDVKMKEKGDIPEGYSVSREKKERFSLILESASTNQTSMYLCASTGRYSNQPQHFGDGTRLSIL.

The chain combines TRBV2 with TRBJ2-2, with 7 bases matching TRBD1. J lost 1 base, V lost 2 bases, and 7 bases had no gene match. This CDR3 is 17 amino acids long. Germline V gives CDR1 SNHLY, CDR2 FYNNEI. The CDR3 loop is CASSERGRNWNTGELFF. CDR3 coding DNA: TGTGCCAGCAGTGAAAGGGGGCGGAACTGGAACACCGGGGAGCTGTTTTTT.

The rearrangement joins TRBV19 to TRBJ1-1; TRBD1 might be the D (5 bases). The length of the CDR3 is 15 residues. Trimming removed 6 bases at V and 1 base at J, with 15 bases between. Germline CDR1 LNHDA, CDR2 SQIVND (reference sequence). In DNA form, the CDR3 reads TGTGCCAGTAGGGCCGGGACGGGTTCGAACACTGAAGCTTTCTTT. Protein sequence: CASRAGTGSNTEAFF.

The table lists this clone with a few counts. This sequence joins TRBV2 and TRBJ1-1; D is unclear. CDR3 length: 11 amino acids. Germline loops: CDR1 SNHLY, CDR2 FYNNEI. Trimming left V 1 base short and J 3 bases short, with 0 bases between. CDR3 nucleotide sequence: TGTGCCAGCAGTGAAGACACTGAAGCTTTCTTT. It yields the protein CASSEDTEAFF.

V gene TRBV5-8 combines with J gene TRBJ1-1; D unresolved. The CDR3 runs to 13 residues. Germline V gene sequence: CDR1 SGHTS, CDR2 YDEGEE. Trimming cost V 0 bases and J 4 bases, with 7 bases left between them. The CDR3 DNA reads as TGTGCCAGCAGCTTGGATAGGCTCACTGAAGCTTTCTTT. Translation: CASSLDRLTEAFF.

This chain connects TRBV7-2 to TRBJ2-1, with TRBD1 matching 9 bases. The V segment lost 4 bases and the J segment 3 bases; nucleotides outside the gene matches: 4. This CDR3 is 15 amino acids long. Germline CDR1 SGHTA, CDR2 FQGNSA. The CDR3 DNA is TGTGCCAGCAGCTCTAGGACAGGGGTCTACAATGAGCAGTTCTTC. It translates to CASSSRTGVYNEQFF.

The rearrangement joins TRBV7-8 to TRBJ2-2; D is ambiguous. Deletions cut 5 bases from V and 4 bases from J, with 11 bases between. Germline V gene sequence: CDR1 SGHVS, CDR2 FQNEAQ. This CDR3 contains 14 residues. The CDR3 reads CASSPSETTGELFF. The CDR3 DNA is TGTGCCAGCAGCCCTAGTGAGACCACCGGGGAGCTGTTTTTT.

This clone showed up just a few times. The chain employs TRBV6-5 and TRBJ2-5, with TRBD1 matching 7 bases. Germline V lookup: CDR1 MNHEY, CDR2 SVGAGI. Losses at the gene ends were 6 bases for V and 2 bases for J; bases not matched to a gene: 9. The CDR3 runs 15 residues. CDR3 residues: CASRFRDRGQETQYF. The CDR3 coding sequence is TGTGCCAGCAGGTTCCGGGACAGAGGACAAGAGACCCAGTACTTC.

The J gene is TRBJ2-1, the V gene TRBV10-3, with 7 bases matching TRBD1. This CDR3 is 18 amino acids long. Trimming removed 2 bases from V and 2 bases from J; junction bases left unmatched: 12. Germline CDR1 reads ENHRY; CDR2 reads SYGVKD. CDR3 coding DNA: TGTGCCATCAGTGAGGGAATGACAGGGAATAGGGCCTACAATGAGCAGTTCTTC. It encodes CAISEGMTGNRAYNEQFF.

This rearrangement joins TRBV7-2 to TRBJ1-5; no clear D gene. This CDR3 comprises 13 residues. The germline gives CDR1 SGHTA, CDR2 FQGNSA. V was cut by 10 bases and J by 2 bases, with 12 bases left in between. The CDR3 DNA sequence: TGTGCCACTGGGGTGGATCGCAATCAGCCCCAGCATTTT. It is translated as CATGVDRNQPQHF. The variable domain in full, with the rest retrieved from reference TRBV7-2 and TRBJ1-5, is GAGVSQSPSNKVTEKGKDVELRCDPISGHTALYWYRQSLGQGLEFLIYFQGNSAPDKSGLPSDRFSAERTGGSVSTLTIQRTQQEDSAVYLCATGVDRNQPQHFGDGTRLSIL.

This clone has more than one count but fewer than ten. V is TRBV18 and J is TRBJ1-2; D perhaps matches TRBD1 (5 bases). Between the trimmed V and J ends, which lost 4 bases and 6 bases, there was a span of 6 bases. Germline loops: CDR1 KGHSH, CDR2 LQKENI. The CDR3 has 11 residues. The CDR3 nucleotides read TGTGCCAGCTCACTAGGGGATGGCTACACCTTC. Protein sequence: CASSLGDGYTF.

The chain carries TRBV12-5 and TRBJ1-2; 7 bases fit TRBD1. The ends lost 0 bases at V and 5 bases at J; junction bases unmatched: 3. The CDR3 sequence is 14 residues long. Germline values: CDR1 LGHNT, CDR2 FRNRAP. The CDR3 DNA reads as TGTGCTAGTGGTTTGGTAGACAGGGAGTATGGCTACACCTTC. Protein: CASGLVDREYGYTF.